The rows below give T cell receptor beta chains drawn from one sample of a study of blood T cell repertoires in COVID-19. TCRdb's table, derived via immunoSEQ multiplex PCR, lists solely in-frame clones and lacks some. Of 300,000 to 350,000 clones listed, over 75% are singletons. Sequencing was done on a sample of peripheral blood. The receptors were sampled from a woman aged 30 to 39 with COVID-19, enrolled during active disease. Both conserved end residues are part of each CDR3. D genes are given only for firm matches. Some rows have no size entry. The others give once, few or many, or a class for an expanded clone.

j_gene	d_gene	abundance	v_gene	CDR3nt	CDR3aa
TRBJ2-1	TRBD2	.	TRBV19	TGTGCCAGTAGTATAGGAGGAGCGGGAGCCTATGAGCAGTTCTTC	CASSIGGAGAYEQFF
TRBJ2-1	TRBD2	once	TRBV6-6	TGTGCCAGCAGTTACCGGGGACTAGCGAGCAATGAGCAGTTCTTC	CASSYRGLASNEQFF
TRBJ2-7	.	.	TRBV27	TGTGCCAGCAGTTTATCGACGAGACAGCCCTACGAGCAGTACTTC	CASSLSTRQPYEQYF
TRBJ2-7	.	.	TRBV12-3/TRBV12-4	TGTGCCAGCAGTAAAGGGGTCTCCTACGAGCAGTACTTC	CASSKGVSYEQYF
TRBJ2-3	.	.	TRBV18	TGTGCCAGCTCACCACTCGGGAGCACAGATACGCAGTATTTT	CASSPLGSTDTQYF
TRBJ1-2	.	.	TRBV21-1	TGTGCCAGCAGCAAAGAGGGGACAGGTGGTGGCTACACCTTC	CASSKEGTGGGYTF
TRBJ1-4	TRBD1	.	TRBV4-1	TGCGCCAGCAGCCAAGGGACAGGGGCTGTGGGGGAAAAACTGTTTTTT	CASSQGTGAVGEKLFF
TRBJ2-7	TRBD2	.	TRBV4-1	TGCGCCAGCAGCCCCCTACTAGCGGGAGGCTACGAGCAGTACTTC	CASSPLLAGGYEQYF
TRBJ1-5	.	.	TRBV19	TGTGCCAGTAGTCCCGATGAGGATGGCAATCAGCCCCAGCATTTT	CASSPDEDGNQPQHF
TRBJ1-4	TRBD1	once	TRBV6-5	TGTGCCAGCGGTCGGACAGGGGAGGAAGAAAAACTGTTTTTT	CASGRTGEEEKLFF
TRBJ1-6	.	.	TRBV10-3	TGTGCCATCAGTGAGCGTTCCTCCTATAATTCACCCCTCCACTTT	CAISERSSYNSPLHF
TRBJ2-7	TRBD2	.	TRBV5-4	TGTGCCAGCAGCTCCCGGACTAGCGCTGCCTACGAGCAGTACTTC	CASSSRTSAAYEQYF
TRBJ2-7	.	once	TRBV4-3	TGCGCCAGCAGCCGATACGGCCAGGGGGGCCACGAGCAGTACTTC	CASSRYGQGGHEQYF
TRBJ2-7	TRBD1	.	TRBV28	TGTGCCAGCAGTTTCCCCGGACAGGCGAGGGAGCAGTACTTC	CASSFPGQAREQYF
TRBJ2-7	.	.	TRBV5-4	TGTGCCAGCAGCTTGGCTCTATCAGGGATCCACGAGCAGTACTTC	CASSLALSGIHEQYF
TRBJ2-1	.	few	TRBV7-3	TGTGCCAGCTGCCCGTCGGGAAGTGGCAATGAGCAGTTCTTC	CASCPSGSGNEQFF
TRBJ2-7	.	.	TRBV30	TGTGCCTGGAGTGTATCGGGATGGGGCGAGCAGTACTTC	CAWSVSGWGEQYF
TRBJ1-2	TRBD1	.	TRBV19	TGTGCCAGTAGTCGGACAGGGGTTGATGGCTACACCTTC	CASSRTGVDGYTF
TRBJ1-6	.	.	TRBV4-3	TGCGCCAGCAGCCTCGAGGGTCGTTCACCCCTCCACTTT	CASSLEGRSPLHF
TRBJ2-7	TRBD2	once	TRBV6-5	TGTGCCAGCAGCCAGCGGGAGGGCCACTCCTACGAGCAGTACTTC	CASSQREGHSYEQYF
TRBJ2-3	.	.	TRBV11-2	TGTGCCAGCAGCTTGGGGGTTTCGGGGGGCGGCACAGATACGCAGTATTTT	CASSLGVSGGGTDTQYF
TRBJ1-6	.	.	TRBV10-3	TGTGCCATCAGTGAGTCGAAACCCCAGGATTCACCCCTCCACTTT	CAISESKPQDSPLHF
TRBJ2-7	.	.	TRBV5-1	TGCGCCAGCAGCGCGGACAGTTCCGAGCAGTACTTC	CASSADSSEQYF
TRBJ2-1	.	.	TRBV11-1	TGTGCCAGCAGCCGCGTGCCAGGACAAGAGCAGTTCTTC	CASSRVPGQEQFF
TRBJ2-7	.	.	TRBV12-3/TRBV12-4	TGTGCCAGCAGTTTGAGGTCATCCTACGAGCAGTACTTC	CASSLRSSYEQYF
TRBJ2-1	.	.	TRBV24-1	TGTGCCACCAGTGACCCCAGGGGGGCGGCCTACAATGAGCAGTTCTTC	CATSDPRGAAYNEQFF
TRBJ2-1	.	.	TRBV6-6	TGTGCCAGCAGGACTAGCTCCTACAATGAGCAGTTCTTC	CASRTSSYNEQFF
TRBJ1-5	.	.	TRBV2	TGTGCCAGCAGTGCACAGGCCGGGGGTCAGCCCCAGCATTTT	CASSAQAGGQPQHF
TRBJ1-1	TRBD1	.	TRBV4-1	TGCGCCAGCAGCCAAAGAACGACAGGGGTGAACACTGAAGCTTTCTTT	CASSQRTTGVNTEAFF
TRBJ2-7	TRBD2	.	TRBV5-1	TGCGCCAGCAGCTTGGTGGGTGCAATACTAGCGAACGAGCAGTACTTC	CASSLVGAILANEQYF
TRBJ2-2	.	.	TRBV19	TGTGCCGCAGGTTGGGCCGCGAACACCGGGGAGCTGTTTTTT	CAAGWAANTGELFF
TRBJ1-2	.	.	TRBV28	TGTGCCAGCACCGGGGGGTTTGGGGGCCTTGACTATGGCTACACCTTC	CASTGGFGGLDYGYTF
TRBJ1-5	.	.	TRBV30	TGTGCCTGGAGCGCAGGTTTCAATCAGCCCCAGCATTTT	CAWSAGFNQPQHF
TRBJ1-1	TRBD1	.	TRBV9	TGTGCCAGCAGCGTAGGTCCGGGACAGGTGAACACTGAAGCTTTCTTT	CASSVGPGQVNTEAFF
TRBJ2-3	TRBD2	.	TRBV9	TGTGCCAGCAGCCCCCTGGGACTAGCTCATGAAGGGGATACGCAGTATTTT	CASSPLGLAHEGDTQYF
TRBJ2-7	.	.	TRBV6-5	TGTGCCAGCAGTCGAGGGGGGGTGGGTAAACGGCAGTACTTC	CASSRGGVGKRQYF
TRBJ2-1	.	.	TRBV7-9	TGTGCCAGCAGCGGGGCGGACTCCTACAATGAGCAGTTCTTC	CASSGADSYNEQFF
TRBJ2-7	.	.	TRBV6-1	TGTGCCAGCAGTGAAGTAGGGGTGGGCTACGAGCAGTACTTC	CASSEVGVGYEQYF
TRBJ1-6	.	once	TRBV3-1/TRBV3-2	TGTGCCAGCACCCCCCCCGAGAGCTCCTATAATTCACCCCTCCACTTT	CASTPPESSYNSPLHF
TRBJ1-1	.	once	TRBV28	TGTGCCAGCAGTTTATGGAAGCGGAACACTGAAGCTTTCTTT	CASSLWKRNTEAFF
TRBJ2-3	TRBD2	.	TRBV11-2	TGTGCCAGCACCCCGGGGACTAGCGGGAGGGATACGCAGTATTTT	CASTPGTSGRDTQYF
TRBJ2-7	.	.	TRBV21-1	TGTGCCAGCAGCAACTCGGGACAGAGAATTTACGAGCAGTACTTC	CASSNSGQRIYEQYF
TRBJ1-6	TRBD1	.	TRBV9	TGTGCCAGCAGCGTAGGCGGGACAGGGGTGGAATCACCCCTCCACTTT	CASSVGGTGVESPLHF
TRBJ2-1	.	.	TRBV3-1/TRBV3-2	TGTGCCAGCAGCCAGATTGGGACTGGCCGACGGCAGTTCTTC	CASSQIGTGRRQFF
TRBJ2-7	TRBD1	.	TRBV4-3	TGCGCCAGCAGCCAAGATCCGGGACAGGGCCCCTACGAGCAGTACTTC	CASSQDPGQGPYEQYF
TRBJ2-6	TRBD1	.	TRBV20-1	TGCAGTGCTAGTGATCCGACAGGGGCTGGGGCCAACGTCCTGACTTTC	CSASDPTGAGANVLTF